These 9 T cell receptor beta chains were sequenced from one sample in a study of cytomegalovirus exposure and HLA in healthy donors. The table came from immunoSEQ multiplex PCR; TCRdb's copy has only in-frame clones and leaves some out. Of approximately 190,000 clones in the sample, around 84% were seen once. The source material was PBMCs. The receptors shown here come from a young man in good health and CMV-seropositive.

The rearrangement links TRBV5-1 to TRBJ2-6, with D perhaps matching TRBD2 (5 bases). Trimming took off 0 bases at V and 2 bases at J, with 12 bases between the two ends. Germline CDR1 reads SGHRS; CDR2 reads YFSETQ. This CDR3 is built from 17 residues. The CDR3 bases are TGCGCCAGCAGCTTGGCCGGGGTAAGGGCTGGGGCCAACGTCCTGACTTTC. Residues: CASSLAGVRAGANVLTF.

The chain carries TRBV28 and TRBJ2-2; 8 bases fit TRBD2. The CDR3 spans 18 residues. Germline trimming cut 2 bases from V and 6 bases from J; bases unmatched to any gene: 14. From germline, CDR1 is MDHEN and CDR2 SYDVKM. The CDR3 DNA reads as TGTGCCAGCAGTTTACCCGTGGGTAGCGGGATGGGGCCCGGGGAGCTGTTTTTT. This gives the protein CASSLPVGSGMGPGELFF. The whole variable domain, filled in from reference TRBV28 and TRBJ2-2, reads DVKVTQSSRYLVKRTGEKVFLECVQDMDHENMFWYRQDPGLGLRLIYFSYDVKMKEKGDIPEGYSVSREKKERFSLILESASTNQTSMYLCASSLPVGSGMGPGELFFGEGSRLTVL.

This chain uses TRBV15 with TRBJ2-1, with 8 nucleotides matching TRBD1. The V gene end was trimmed by 0 bases and the J gene end by 7 bases; junction bases not matched to a gene: 5. The germline gives CDR1 LNHNV, CDR2 YYDKDF (reference sequence). The CDR3 loop spans 15 amino acids. The CDR3 DNA reads as TGTGCCACCAGCAGAGATTCCAGGACAGGGAATGAGCAGTTCTTC. Amino acid sequence: CATSRDSRTGNEQFF.

The V and J genes are TRBV9 and TRBJ2-6; 10 bases are shared with TRBD1. The germline gives CDR1 SGDLS, CDR2 YYNGEE. This CDR3 contains 18 residues. After removal of 4 bases from V and 3 bases from J, the junction contained 10 bases not matched to a gene. For the CDR3, the DNA is TGTGCCAGCAGCCCCCGACAGGGGGCCTCGGGTGGGGCCAACGTCCTGACTTTC. Translation gives CASSPRQGASGGANVLTF.

The chain uses TRBV4-1 and TRBJ2-1, with a possible D match to TRBD2 (6 bases). The germline V gene has CDR1 MGHRA and CDR2 YSYEKL. Trimming left V 3 bases short and J 7 bases short, with 13 bases between. The length of the CDR3 is 14 residues. CDR3 amino acids: CASSQPLARNEQFF. The CDR3 nucleotides are TGCGCCAGCAGCCAGCCCCTAGCGAGAAATGAGCAGTTCTTC.

This clone was detected once. The CDR3 loop reads CASGPRNPGLSGYTF. CDR3 bases: TGTGCCAGCGGACCTCGGAATCCGGGACTGAGTGGCTACACCTTC. The chain has TRBV27 and TRBJ1-2; D may be TRBD1 (5 bases). Germline V lookup: CDR1 MNHEY, CDR2 SMNVEV (reference sequence). The CDR3 is 15 residues long. V was pared by 8 bases and J by 7 bases, with 23 bases between.

The chain carries TRBV5-1 and TRBJ1-1; 11 positions match TRBD1. The CDR3 spans 18 residues. Per the germline V gene, CDR1 is SGHRS and CDR2 is YFSETQ. V trimming: 0 bases; J trimming: 1 base; junction bases outside the gene matches: 8. In DNA form, the CDR3 reads TGCGCCAGCAGCTTGGGGGACAGGGGGGCGTTGGAGAACACTGAAGCTTTCTTT. Amino acids: CASSLGDRGALENTEAFF. The full variable domain, in which reference TRBV5-1 and TRBJ1-1 provide the parts outside the CDR3, is KAGVTQTPRYLIKTRGQQVTLSCSPISGHRSVSWYQQTPGQGLQFLFEYFSETQRNKGNFPGRFSGRQFSNSRSEMNVSTLELGDSALYLCASSLGDRGALENTEAFFGQGTRLTVV.

This clone has a count of ten or more. CDR3 sequence (DNA): TGTGCCAGCAGACTAAAACAGGGGACAACCTACGAGCAGTACTTC. Its translation: CASRLKQGTTYEQYF. The chain combines TRBV27 with TRBJ2-7, with TRBD1 matching over 7 bases. V was clipped by 6 bases and J by 2 bases; unmatched bases: 10. The CDR3 spans 15 residues. The V gene's germline CDR1 is MNHEY and CDR2 SMNVEV (reference sequence).

The chain is built from TRBV9 and TRBJ1-4, with 7 bases identical to TRBD1. This CDR3 contains 13 residues. Germline V gives CDR1 SGDLS, CDR2 YYNGEE. V shed 5 bases and J 12 bases; nucleotides not matched to a gene: 10. The CDR3 is CASSDFLGQQLFF. The DNA of the CDR3 is TGTGCCAGCAGTGACTTCCTGGGACAGCAACTGTTTTTT.